Described below is a single T cell receptor beta chain sequence and its context. Its matching antigen is unknown. This sample is part of a study of T and B cells in COVID-19 patients. CDR3 length: 14 amino acids. In germline, CDR1 is SNHLY, CDR2 FYNNEI. The V end was cut by 6 bases, the J end by 2 bases, with 13 bases between. TRB rearrangements were amplified by multiplex PCR with BIOMED2 TRB-A/B primers. TCRdb passed the multiplex PCR reads through MiXCR, listing each CDR3 protein once. The sample includes several thousand distinct CDR3 sequences, 25% to 35% of them seen just once. General study findings and limits: No sequencing was yet done of CD4+, regulatory or CD8+ subsets, or of SARS-CoV-2-responsive or tetramer+ sorted cells. Patients with COVID-19 reportedly showed strongly skewed T cell receptor beta variable and joining gene usage.

Blood genomic DNA input for TRB amplification was roughly 220-500 ng. The J gene is TRBJ2-5, the V gene TRBV2; weak D call: TRBD1 (6 bases). This TCR came from a human donor with active COVID-19. Sequenced input: blood. The CDR3 spells CASREQGPQETQYF. The CDR3, as DNA: TGTGCCAGCAGGGAACAGGGCCCTCAAGAGACCCAGTACTTC.